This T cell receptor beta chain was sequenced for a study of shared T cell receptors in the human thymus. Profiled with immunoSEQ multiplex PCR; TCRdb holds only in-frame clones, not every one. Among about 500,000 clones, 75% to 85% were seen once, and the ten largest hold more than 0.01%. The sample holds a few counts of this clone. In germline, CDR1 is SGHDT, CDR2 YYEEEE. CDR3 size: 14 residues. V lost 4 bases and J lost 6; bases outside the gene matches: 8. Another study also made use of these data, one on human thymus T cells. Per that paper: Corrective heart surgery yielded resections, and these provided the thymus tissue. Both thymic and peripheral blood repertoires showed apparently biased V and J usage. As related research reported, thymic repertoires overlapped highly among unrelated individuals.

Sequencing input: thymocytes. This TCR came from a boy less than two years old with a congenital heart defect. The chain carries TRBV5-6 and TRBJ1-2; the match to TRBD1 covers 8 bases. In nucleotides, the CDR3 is TGTGCCAGCAGCGTTGGACAGGGAAGGAATGGCTACACCTTC. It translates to CASSVGQGRNGYTF.